Listed here are 16 T cell receptor beta chains from one sample, sequenced in a study of Tregs in tolerant kidney transplant recipients. Mixed chimerism was transient after nonmyeloablative marrow transplants from related graft donors. Here immunoSEQ multiplex PCR was the method, and the copy in TCRdb shows in-frame clones only, minus some. The sample includes fewer than 95,000 clones, 93% of them seen just once. Source: CD4+ T cells from blood (PBMCs), taken 12 months after the transplant. Receptors were obtained from a human patient who received a combined kidney and bone marrow transplant. Some T cells may be provided by the graft donor.

The chain uses TRBV7-2 and TRBJ1-4; 8 positions agree with TRBD1. The CDR3 sequence is 14 residues long. J lost 7 bases, V lost 3 bases, and 4 bases had no gene match. Germline values: CDR1 SGHTA, CDR2 FQGNSA. The CDR3 DNA reads TGTGCCAGCAGCTTGCAGGGGGCGCCTGAAAAACTGTTTTTT. It encodes CASSLQGAPEKLFF.

The gene calls are TRBV18 and TRBJ2-7; 11 bases line up with TRBD2. V shed 4 bases, J shed 4 bases, and the junction held 6 bases outside the gene matches. CDR3 length equals 15 residues. Germline lookup yields CDR1 KGHSH and CDR2 LQKENI. The CDR3 reads CASSLTSGSVYEQYF. CDR3 DNA sequence: TGTGCCAGCTCACTCACTAGCGGGAGCGTTTACGAGCAGTACTTC.

The chain links TRBV19 to TRBJ2-7, with D tentatively TRBD2 (6 bases). The CDR3 has 16 amino acids. The V end lost 3 bases, the J end lost 2 bases, and 17 bases lay between the germline ends. In germline, CDR1 is LNHDA, CDR2 SQIVND (reference sequence). CDR3 bases: TGTGCCAGTAGTATTGGGCGCGGAGGGAGCCCCTACGAGCAGTACTTC. Its protein is CASSIGRGGSPYEQYF.

The chain employs TRBV18 and TRBJ2-7; 7 bases align to TRBD1. The J segment lost 3 bases and the V segment lost 3 bases, leaving 5 bases of the junction unmatched. This CDR3 spans 14 amino acids. The germline V gene has CDR1 KGHSH and CDR2 LQKENI. The CDR3 nucleotides are TGTGCCAGCTCACCCGGGACAGTCAACTACGAGCAGTACTTC. Translation gives CASSPGTVNYEQYF. The variable domain in full, with the rest retrieved from reference TRBV18 and TRBJ2-7, is NAGVMQNPRHLVRRRGQEARLRCSPMKGHSHVYWYRQLPEEGLKFMVYLQKENIIDESGMPKERFSAEFPKEGPSILRIQQVVRGDSAAYFCASSPGTVNYEQYFGPGTRLTVT.

This clone has just one count. CDR3 in amino acids: CASSPERRNTEAFF. DNA for the CDR3: TGCGCCAGCAGCCCGGAGAGGAGAAACACTGAAGCTTTCTTT. The rearrangement uses TRBV5-1 and TRBJ1-1; D not resolved. Deletions cut 4 bases from V and 2 bases from J, with 12 bases between. Germline assignment: CDR1 SGHRS and CDR2 YFSETQ. CDR3 length: 14 amino acids. The full variable domain, with the rest looked up from reference TRBV5-1 and TRBJ1-1, is KAGVTQTPRYLIKTRGQQVTLSCSPISGHRSVSWYQQTPGQGLQFLFEYFSETQRNKGNFPGRFSGRQFSNSRSEMNVSTLELGDSALYLCASSPERRNTEAFFGQGTRLTVV.

The rearrangement joins TRBV5-1 to TRBJ2-2; 8 bases match TRBD1. CDR1 is SGHRS and CDR2 is YFSETQ in the germline V gene. Trimming at V came to 0 bases and at J to 5 bases, leaving 6 bases not matched to a gene. CDR3 size: 16 residues. The CDR3 protein is CASSLVYRGRTGELFF. CDR3 DNA: TGCGCCAGCAGCTTGGTCTACAGGGGGAGGACCGGGGAGCTGTTTTTT.

Notes on this clone: The junction shows a germline mismatch at one end, possibly a read error. CDR3 in amino acids: CASSPPFTGTEAFF. CDR3 nucleotides: TGTGCCAGCTCCCCACCGTTTACAGGGACTGAAGCTTTCTTT. The chain joins TRBV18 to TRBJ1-1, with TRBD1 as a possible D gene (6 bases). This CDR3 has 14 residues. Per the germline V gene, CDR1 is KGHSH and CDR2 is LQKENI.

CDR3 protein: CASSVAGLDYEQYF. The CDR3, as DNA: TGTGCCAGCAGCGTAGCGGGACTAGACTACGAGCAGTACTTC. This chain links TRBV9 with TRBJ2-7, with 8 bases that match TRBD2. Trimming at V came to 0 bases and at J to 3 bases, leaving 2 bases not matched to a gene. Germline values: CDR1 SGDLS, CDR2 YYNGEE. The CDR3 loop spans 14 amino acids.

This chain connects TRBV5-1 to TRBJ2-7, with D possibly being TRBD2 (5 bases). This CDR3 spans 13 amino acids. CDR1 and CDR2 (germline): SGHRS, YFSETQ. Trimming stripped 4 bases from V and 3 bases from J, with 11 bases between. The CDR3 nucleotides are TGCGCCAGCAGCCCGGGAAACGTCTACGAGCAGTACTTC. Translating it yields CASSPGNVYEQYF.

The V gene is TRBV19, the J gene TRBJ2-4; D uncertain. The CDR3 consists of 18 residues. The germline V gene has CDR1 LNHDA and CDR2 SQIVND (reference sequence). Trimming pared 5 bases from V and 0 bases from J, leaving 20 bases between. The CDR3 protein is CASSVSSLLNLAKNIQYF. The DNA of the CDR3 is TGTGCCAGTAGTGTCTCAAGTCTCCTAAATCTAGCCAAAAACATTCAGTACTTC.

In regard to this clone: The junction departs from the called germline gene at one end, perhaps through a read error. This chain joins TRBV18 and TRBJ1-6; no reliable D call. The CDR3 covers 13 residues. Germline lookup yields CDR1 KGHSH and CDR2 LQKENI. The CDR3 DNA reads as TGTGCCAGCTCACCTTCCTATAATTCCCCCCTCCACTTT. It codes for CASSPSYNSPLHF.

The genes are TRBV11-3 and TRBJ2-1, with 9 bases lining up with TRBD2. With 0 bases clipped from V and 7 bases from J, the junction kept 13 bases outside the gene matches. Germline-derived CDR1 and CDR2 are SGHNT and YENEEA. This CDR3 region has 18 residues. The CDR3, as DNA: TGTGCCAGCAGCTTAGAAAGGGAGGCCCTAGCGGGAAGGAATGAGCAGTTCTTC. It encodes CASSLEREALAGRNEQFF.

The chain couples TRBV4-2 to TRBJ1-3, with D perhaps TRBD1 (5 bases). There are 15 residues in the CDR3. Germline CDR1 LGHNA, CDR2 YNFKEQ. V was cut by 0 bases and J by 0 bases, with 6 bases left in between. In nucleotides, the CDR3 is TGTGCCAGCAGCCAAGATGACAGCTCTGGAAACACCATATATTTT. Translating it yields CASSQDDSSGNTIYF.

This chain uses TRBV5-1 with TRBJ2-3; 8 bases are a match to TRBD1. The CDR3 spans 15 residues. Germline V gene lookup returns CDR1 SGHRS and CDR2 YFSETQ. With V trimmed by 5 bases and J by 4 bases, 9 bases remained unmatched. CDR3 sequence: CASRKSGGAADTQYF. CDR3 DNA sequence: TGCGCCAGCAGAAAGTCAGGGGGCGCGGCAGATACGCAGTATTTT.

The V and J genes are TRBV20-1 and TRBJ1-1; possible D gene TRBD1, 5 bases. The CDR3 has 11 amino acids. Germline V gene lookup returns CDR1 DFQATT and CDR2 SNEGSKA (reference sequence). V was pared by 2 bases and J by 8 bases, with 9 bases between. CDR3 region: CSARRQPEAFF. DNA of the CDR3: TGCAGTGCTAGACGACAGCCCGAAGCTTTCTTT.

V is TRBV4-3 and J is TRBJ2-7; maybe TRBD2 (6 bases). This CDR3 region has 14 residues. Trimming shortened V by 0 bases and J by 2 bases, and 8 bases separated the two germline ends. Germline CDR1 reads LGHNA; CDR2 reads YSLEER. CDR3 residues: CASSQDWTTYEQYF. CDR3 nucleotide sequence: TGCGCCAGCAGCCAAGATTGGACTACCTACGAGCAGTACTTC.